The 11 T cell receptor beta chains below were found in one sample sequenced in a study of cytomegalovirus exposure and HLA in healthy donors. The PCR contained 60 Vbeta and 13 Jbeta primers. Generated by immunoSEQ multiplex PCR, the TCRdb table keeps only in-frame clones and is missing some. The sample consists of about 170,000 clones, around 84% of them appearing once. The sequenced sample consisted of PBMCs. The receptors shown here come from a man aged 25-45 years in good health and CMV-seropositive.

The rearrangement links TRBV27 to TRBJ2-3; TRBD1 might be the D (6 bases). This CDR3 is built from 17 residues. The V end lost 2 bases, the J end lost 2 bases, and 17 bases lay between the germline ends. Germline V gene sequence: CDR1 MNHEY, CDR2 SMNVEV (reference sequence). The CDR3 protein is CASSLQGVLGATDTQYF. CDR3 DNA sequence: TGTGCCAGCAGTTTACAAGGTGTTCTGGGGGCCACAGATACGCAGTATTTT.

V and J are TRBV5-1 and TRBJ2-3; 10 nucleotides line up with TRBD1. Per the germline V gene, CDR1 is SGHRS and CDR2 is YFSETQ. Trimming removed 1 base from V and 6 bases from J; junction bases left unmatched: 8. CDR3 length: 16 residues. For the CDR3, the DNA is TGCGCCAGCAGCTTGTTCGGACAGGGGGTTGGGGATACGCAGTATTTT. Encoded protein: CASSLFGQGVGDTQYF. Combining the CDR3 with reference TRBV5-1 and TRBJ2-3 gives the whole variable domain KAGVTQTPRYLIKTRGQQVTLSCSPISGHRSVSWYQQTPGQGLQFLFEYFSETQRNKGNFPGRFSGRQFSNSRSEMNVSTLELGDSALYLCASSLFGQGVGDTQYFGPGTRLTVL.

This chain links TRBV11-1 with TRBJ1-1; D remains unclear. Germline CDR1 reads SGHAT; CDR2 reads FQDESV (reference sequence). V dropped 0 bases and J dropped 5 bases, with 19 bases sitting between them. This CDR3 spans 17 amino acids. Written as DNA, the CDR3 is TGTGCCAGCAGCTTAGCGCCCAGGTCGGATGGAGGGACTGAAGCTTTCTTT. Encoded protein: CASSLAPRSDGGTEAFF. Supplemented by reference TRBV11-1 and TRBJ1-1, the full variable domain reads EAEVAQSPRYKITEKSQAVAFWCDPISGHATLYWYRQILGQGPELLVQFQDESVVDDSQLPKDRFSAERLKGVDSTLKIQPAELGDSAMYLCASSLAPRSDGGTEAFFGQGTRLTVV.

This clone has a single count. V is TRBV11-2 and J is TRBJ1-2; D may be TRBD1 (5 bases). Between the trimmed V and J ends, which lost 4 bases and 2 bases, there was a span of 17 bases. CDR1 is SGHAT, CDR2 FQNNGV, per germline. The CDR3 has 16 amino acids. The CDR3 loop is CASSSYRRGGNYGYTF. As DNA, the CDR3 is TGTGCCAGCAGCTCGTATCGTAGGGGTGGAAACTATGGCTACACCTTC.

This chain joins TRBV4-1 and TRBJ1-3, with D hard to call. The CDR3 has 13 residues. Trimming pared 1 base from V and 7 bases from J, leaving 8 bases between. CDR1 and CDR2 (germline): MGHRA, YSYEKL. As DNA, the CDR3 is TGCGCCAGCAGCCAAGCCGGAGGGAACACCATATATTTT. It specifies CASSQAGGNTIYF.

The V call is TRBV4-3, the J call TRBJ2-1; D is possibly TRBD2 (6 bases). Germline-derived CDR1 and CDR2 are LGHNA and YSLEER. Trimming took off 1 base at V and 10 bases at J, with 17 bases between the two ends. CDR3 length: 15 amino acids. The CDR3 loop reads CASSQGLTRRREQFF. CDR3 bases: TGCGCCAGCAGCCAAGGGCTGACTAGACGGCGGGAGCAGTTCTTC.

In its sample, this clone was seen once. The V and J genes are TRBV2 and TRBJ2-5; the D is unclear. The CDR3 length is 12 residues. V lost 5 bases and J lost 5, with 9 bases in between. Looked up from germline, CDR1 is SNHLY and CDR2 is FYNNEI. CDR3 in amino acids: CASSSVSETQYF. The CDR3, as DNA: TGTGCCAGCAGTTCCGTTTCGGAGACCCAGTACTTC.

This clone has just one count. This rearrangement joins TRBV28 to TRBJ1-5, with D uncertain. Trimming took 2 bases from V and 0 from J, leaving 8 bases between them. There are 15 residues in the CDR3. Germline V CDR1 and CDR2: MDHEN, SYDVKM. CDR3 in amino acids: CASSLREGSNQPQHF. In nucleotides, the CDR3 is TGTGCCAGCAGTTTAAGGGAGGGTAGCAATCAGCCCCAGCATTTT.

This clone was detected only once. The chain links TRBV2 to TRBJ1-2, with D possibly being TRBD1 (5 bases). The CDR3 is 13 residues long. Germline CDR1 SNHLY, CDR2 FYNNEI. V gave up 1 base and J gave up 4 bases, with 7 bases separating them. CDR3 loop: CASSEEGIYGYTF. The CDR3 DNA sequence: TGTGCCAGCAGTGAAGAGGGGATCTATGGCTACACCTTC.

The chain has TRBV4-3 and TRBJ2-2, with 11 bases lining up with TRBD1. The CDR3 has 17 amino acids. Germline values: CDR1 LGHNA, CDR2 YSLEER. The trim removed 4 bases at V and 3 bases at J, leaving 7 bases unmatched. The CDR3, as DNA: TGCGCCAGCAGCCCTGGCCCGGGACAGGGGGACACCGGGGAGCTGTTTTTT. The encoded protein is CASSPGPGQGDTGELFF.

This sequence joins TRBV4-1 and TRBJ2-5; a weak D match, TRBD2 (5 bases). Deletions cut 3 bases from V and 4 bases from J, with 15 bases between. The CDR3 extends over 15 amino acids. From germline, CDR1 is MGHRA and CDR2 YSYEKL. The CDR3 nucleotides read TGCGCCAGCAGCCAGCTAGGAGGTGGCTCAGAGACCCAGTACTTC. It codes for CASSQLGGGSETQYF.